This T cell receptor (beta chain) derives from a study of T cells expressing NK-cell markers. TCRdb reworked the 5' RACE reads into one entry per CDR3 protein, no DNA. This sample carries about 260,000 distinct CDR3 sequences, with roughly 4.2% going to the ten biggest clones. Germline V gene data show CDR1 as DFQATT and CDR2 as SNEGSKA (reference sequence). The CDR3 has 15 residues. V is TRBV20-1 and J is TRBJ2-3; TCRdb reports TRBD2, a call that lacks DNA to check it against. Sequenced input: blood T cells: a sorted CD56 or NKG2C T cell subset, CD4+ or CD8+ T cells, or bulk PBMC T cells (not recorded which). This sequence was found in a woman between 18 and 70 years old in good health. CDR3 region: CSGLAGNLLADTQYF.